This T cell receptor (beta chain) comes out of a study of radiotherapy plus CTLA-4 blockade in lung cancer. Findings and limits, study-wide: Clones derived from tumor TCRs expanded in blood after radiotherapy plus ipilimumab.

A remark on this clone: What it binds is unknown.

The assay was immunoSEQ multiplex PCR, and TCRdb's table has in-frame clones only and misses some. The data show around 110,000 clones, 85% to 90% seen once. Germline V gene lookup returns CDR1 SGHTA and CDR2 FQGTGA. After removal of 5 bases from V and 6 bases from J, the junction contained 5 bases not matched to a gene. The CDR3 is 15 amino acids. The receptor was derived from a human donor with non-small cell lung cancer that progressed on radiotherapy plus ipilimumab. Some clones in this sample may be carry-over from other donors' samples. The input for sequencing was peripheral blood, taken from a patient treated with radiotherapy plus ipilimumab. J is TRBJ2-2 and V is TRBV7-3; the match to TRBD1 covers 11 bases. The CDR3 nucleotides are TGTGCCAGCAGCATTAGGACAGGGGGCGCCGGGGAGCTGTTTTTT. It codes for CASSIRTGGAGELFF.